The entry that follows covers one T cell receptor beta chain sequence. Its antigen has not been determined. Per-base quality was not reported, and no clone a single base away is much larger than it. This entry is derived from a study of tumor and adjacent non-tumor tissue in lung cancer (dated by TCRdb to about 2018). For the wider study: Of the cohort, some 12 patients had adenocarcinoma, 2 had squamous cell carcinoma and 1 had small cell lung cancer. The approximately 15 patients were aged roughly 30 to 85 years, included about ten men and 5 women, and had TNM stage I to III disease. Sequencing generated a total of 130,000,000 or so productive TCRbeta reads, averaging around 4 million reads per sample. The study compared bulk TCRbeta repertoires from lung tumor tissue and matched distant non-tumor lung tissue of some 15 lung cancer patients. For each patient, one tumor sample and one normal lung sample were taken, giving under 35 paired specimens that underwent TCRbeta CDR3 sequencing.

Study-wide conclusions, independent of this receptor: Because peripheral blood was not sequenced, blood TCRbeta repertoires in the lung cancer patients of the study were not examined. With only around 15 patients in the cohort, the authors noted that larger samples and more detailed clinical data are needed. Neither the sequencing platform nor unique molecular identifiers are named or mentioned anywhere in the methods. Younger patients had significantly higher TCR diversity, and higher tumor TCR diversity was associated with shorter overall and disease-free survival. Tumor tissue showed significantly higher TCR diversity (inverse Simpson) than normal lung tissue, at around 450 vs 150 (P = 0.0075, Mann-Whitney U test). The top 100 clones made up a significantly larger cumulative share of the repertoire in normal lung than in tumor tissue.

Between the V and J ends, shortened by 3 bases and 3 bases respectively, the junction contains 13 bases. The CDR3 sequence holds 15 residues, the cysteine and phenylalanine included. Solely the CDR3 DNA is kept, with 45 bases framed from the first base. RNA was extracted from bulk unsorted tissue and checked for quality with a NanoDrop ND-1000 and an Agilent 2100. Newly diagnosed lung cancer patients without prior chemotherapy who had been admitted for thoracic surgery in China between August and November 2014 were enrolled as donors. Anyone who had undergone radiotherapy or chemotherapy before, or who had another cancer at the same time, was left out of the study. Surgical tissue pieces of about 1-2.3 cm3 were preserved in RNAlater solution and were kept at -80 degrees C until use. The library was obtained by multiplex PCR. TCRdb records Illumina HiSeq 2500 as the sequencer. TCRbeta libraries were constructed through three rounds of nested PCR with primers (Table S4) according to protocols adapted from ARM-PCR. Before sequencing, PCR products of 200-500 bp were excised from the gel and purified with the QIAquick gel extraction kit. As for how the authors treated the data: Trimmomatic was used to clean the reads, FLASH merged the cleaned reads into complete CDR3 sequences, and MiTCR assigned the sequences to V(D)J germline segments. Clonal diversity was calculated as the inverse Simpson's index using VDJtools. In-frame sequences without a premature stop codon were defined as productive reads. Using fastp at Q25 and MiXCR, TCRdb reprocessed the public reads and kept productive beta chains. Rows with one shared CDR3 protein collapse into an entry with the most common genes and DNA. For this entry, the V and J calls and clone size follow TCRdb and not the study's own pipeline. For this sample there are about 120,000 distinct CDR3 sequences; over 75% appear just once. 20% to 25% of the sample rests with the top ten.

The source is a man aged 70-80 years with non-small cell lung cancer. The chain is assembled from TRBV12-3 or TRBV12-4 and TRBJ2-3; a tentative D match to TRBD2 spans 6 bases. Material for sequencing was lung tumor tissue. For the CDR3, the sequence is CASSFDGGWTDTQYF. The nucleotide sequence is given as TGTGCCAGCAGTTTCGACGGGGGATGGACAGATACGCAGTATTTT.